This T cell receptor (beta chain) was documented in a study of T cells in Graves' hyperthyroidism and ophthalmopathy. Whole-study findings and limits: Ophthalmopathy was identified by the model a median around 6.9 months ahead of onset. Within blood appeared most thyroid clonotypes that had expanded above 0.001.

This clonotype showed up many times. Antigen unknown. A read error may explain this, as a much larger clone is one base away. The source material, RNA transcripts, was used to amplify TCR beta CDR3 regions. The HTBI set primed first-round TCR CDR3 RT-PCR. Each CDR3 protein gets one entry after TCRdb re-called the multiplex PCR reads with MiXCR. The sample carries under 300,000 distinct CDR3 sequences, roughly 13% recorded once. V shed 3 bases and J shed 4 bases, with 3 bases lying between them. Germline CDR1 and CDR2: SGHDN and FVKESK. CDR3 length: 11 amino acids. Stable Graves' hyperthyroidism meant no ophthalmopathy progression within 18 months. Patients aged 18 to 65 had newly diagnosed hyperthyroidism of under 2 months' duration.

V usage is TRBV14 and J usage is TRBJ1-2; no firm D call. Sequencing input: blood. The sequence was collected from a woman aged 40 to 50 with Graves' hyperthyroidism. The CDR3 sequence: CASSHSYGYTF. The CDR3 DNA reads as TGTGCCAGCAGCCACAGCTATGGCTACACCTTC.